The rows below give T cell receptor beta chains drawn from one sample of a study of CD8+ T cells in alopecia areata. Clones were read by immunoSEQ multiplex PCR, and TCRdb kept only the in-frame ones, dropping some. The sample yields under 350,000 clones, roughly 64% seen once. This material consisted of CD4+ T cells sorted from blood, taken at week 24, from a patient treated with tofacitinib. The receptor set was obtained from a human donor with alopecia areata. CDR3s include the opening cysteine and the closing phenylalanine or tryptophan.

V gene	CDR3 length	J gene	CDR3 protein
TRBV30	16	TRBJ1-2	CAWSVPRQGSNYGYTF
TRBV7-9	17	TRBJ1-2	CASSLDGQTISVYGYTF
TRBV4-3	15	TRBJ2-1	CASSQGRLNHNEQFF
TRBV9	14	TRBJ2-5	CASSVGGQQETQYF
TRBV30	16	TRBJ1-2	CAWNTPRTGGERGYTF
TRBV4-1	20	TRBJ1-6	CASSQDILGQASSYNSPLHF
TRBV30	11	TRBJ2-1	CASTDYNEQFF
TRBV2	14	TRBJ2-7	CASMSTGGLNEQYF
TRBV7-9	15	TRBJ2-7	CASSSDGASIYEQYF
TRBV4-2	16	TRBJ1-4	CASSHPSQGGNEKLFF
TRBV10-3	15	TRBJ1-1	CAIGLTGDELVKAFF
TRBV30	15	TRBJ2-7	CAWSVRVTGSYEQYF
TRBV5-4	13	TRBJ1-2	CASSLAGGHGYTF
TRBV28	16	TRBJ1-2	CASSFVGGGHNYGYTF
TRBV7-3	13	TRBJ1-1	CASAVRMNTEAFF
TRBV18	12	TRBJ2-3	CASSPPSDTQYF
TRBV29-1	15	TRBJ2-3	CSVEVGTGGTDTQYF
TRBV28	15	TRBJ2-7	CASSPVPDRVVEQYF
TRBV4-1	12	TRBJ2-3	CASGVISDTQYF
TRBV11-2	14	TRBJ1-1	CASSLDRVLTEAFF
TRBV28	16	TRBJ2-5	CASSPEPAGGSKTQYF
TRBV15	12	TRBJ2-7	CATSKTQGEQYF
TRBV10-3	15	TRBJ2-5	CAIAKTSTEQETQYF
TRBV6-1	11	TRBJ2-1	CASSELYEQFF
TRBV18	16	TRBJ1-2	CASSPSAGVEGYGYTF
TRBV30	15	TRBJ2-7	CAWSVRPDKADEQYF
TRBV7-9	14	TRBJ1-2	CASSLAGGGYGYTF
TRBV5-1	14	TRBJ2-3	CASSLFLEADTQYF
TRBV5-1	14	TRBJ2-7	CASSSATAPYEQYF
TRBV11-2	16	TRBJ2-7	CASSFQSGQVSYEQYF
TRBV10-3	15	TRBJ2-7	CAIRQAGGNTYEQYF
TRBV19	13	TRBJ2-5	CASSLGLQETQYF
TRBV28	14	TRBJ2-7	CASSLGYLLRWQYF